This T cell receptor beta chain was found in a study of blood T cells in healthy people across ages. As to this clonotype: Its target is not known.

Germline-derived CDR1 and CDR2 are DFQATT and SNEGSKA (reference sequence). There are 14 residues in the CDR3. V shed 3 bases, J shed 7 bases, and the junction held 7 bases outside the gene matches. Together with a sample-barcoded 5' primer, a J-beta primer mix was included in a second PCR lasting roughly 7 to 11 cycles. Every molecule of cDNA carried a tag from a template-switch adaptor with 12 random nucleotides. Via MiXCR, TCRdb re-called the 5' RACE reads, giving one row per CDR3 protein. This table holds some 710,000 distinct CDR3 sequences, about a fifth found once. Broader study findings: In older individuals, TCR beta diversity per million T cells was lower, falling roughly linearly with age.

The receptor's source is a man aged 70 or older in good health. Sequences were obtained from blood. The V call is TRBV20-1, the J call TRBJ1-2; 11 bases are a match to TRBD1. The CDR3 is CSASWDRGSGGYTF. The CDR3 DNA is TGCAGTGCTAGTTGGGACAGGGGGTCTGGTGGCTACACCTTC.